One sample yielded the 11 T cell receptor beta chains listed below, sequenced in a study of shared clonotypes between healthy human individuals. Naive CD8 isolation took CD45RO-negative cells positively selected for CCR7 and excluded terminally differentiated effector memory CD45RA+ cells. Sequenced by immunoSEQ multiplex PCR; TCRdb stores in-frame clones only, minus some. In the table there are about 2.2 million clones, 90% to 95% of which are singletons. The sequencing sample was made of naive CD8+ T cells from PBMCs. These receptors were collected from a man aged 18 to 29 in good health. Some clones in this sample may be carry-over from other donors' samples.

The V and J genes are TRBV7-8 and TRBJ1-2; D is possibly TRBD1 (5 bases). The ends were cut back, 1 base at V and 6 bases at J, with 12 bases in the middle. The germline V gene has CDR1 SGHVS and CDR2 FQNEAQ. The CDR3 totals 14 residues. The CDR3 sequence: CASSLVEWGDGYTF. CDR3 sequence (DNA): TGTGCCAGCAGCTTAGTAGAATGGGGGGATGGCTACACCTTC.

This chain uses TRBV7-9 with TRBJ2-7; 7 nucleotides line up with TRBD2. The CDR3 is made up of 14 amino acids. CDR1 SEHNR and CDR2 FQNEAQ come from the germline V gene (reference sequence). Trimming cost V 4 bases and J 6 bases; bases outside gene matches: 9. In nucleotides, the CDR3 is TGTGCCAGCAGCTACCAGCCGGGAGGCGTCGAGCAGTACTTC. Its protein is CASSYQPGGVEQYF.

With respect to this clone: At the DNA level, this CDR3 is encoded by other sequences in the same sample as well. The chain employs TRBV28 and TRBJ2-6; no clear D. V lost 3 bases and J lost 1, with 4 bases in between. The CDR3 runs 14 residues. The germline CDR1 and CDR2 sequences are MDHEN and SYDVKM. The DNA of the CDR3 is TGTGCCAGCAGTTTCCGGTCTGGGGCCAACGTCCTGACTTTC. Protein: CASSFRSGANVLTF.

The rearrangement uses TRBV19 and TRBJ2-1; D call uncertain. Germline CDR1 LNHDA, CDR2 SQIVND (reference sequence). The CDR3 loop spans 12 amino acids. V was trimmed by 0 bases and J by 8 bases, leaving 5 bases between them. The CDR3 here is CASSIDRDEQFF. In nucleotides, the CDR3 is TGTGCCAGTAGTATAGATCGGGATGAGCAGTTCTTC.

Here the CDR3 reads CASRSRAGKDTQYF. Written as DNA, the CDR3 is TGTGCCAGCAGGAGTAGAGCGGGTAAAGATACGCAGTATTTT. The chain couples TRBV28 to TRBJ2-3; perhaps TRBD2 as D (6 bases). CDR1 MDHEN and CDR2 SYDVKM come from the germline V gene. CDR3 length: 14 amino acids. V lost 6 bases, J lost 5 bases, and 15 bases lay in between.

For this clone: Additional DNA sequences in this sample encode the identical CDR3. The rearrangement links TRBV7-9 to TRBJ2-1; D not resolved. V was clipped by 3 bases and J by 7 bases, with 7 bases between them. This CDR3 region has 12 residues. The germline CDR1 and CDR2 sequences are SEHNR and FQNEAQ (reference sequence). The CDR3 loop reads CASSFGQNEQFF. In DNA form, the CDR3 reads TGTGCCAGCAGCTTCGGGCAGAATGAGCAGTTCTTC.

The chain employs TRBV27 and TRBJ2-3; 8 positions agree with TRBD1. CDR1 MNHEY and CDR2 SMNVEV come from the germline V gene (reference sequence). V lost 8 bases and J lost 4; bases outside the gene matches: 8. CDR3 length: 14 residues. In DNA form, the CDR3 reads TGTGCCAGCGGGGGACAGGCGGGTCCAGATACGCAGTATTTT. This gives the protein CASGGQAGPDTQYF.

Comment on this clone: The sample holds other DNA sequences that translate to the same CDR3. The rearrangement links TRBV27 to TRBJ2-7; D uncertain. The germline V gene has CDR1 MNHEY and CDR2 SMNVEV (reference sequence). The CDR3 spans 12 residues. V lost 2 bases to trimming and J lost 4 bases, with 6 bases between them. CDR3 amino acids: CASSLTGYEQYF. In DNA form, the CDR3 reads TGTGCCAGCAGTTTAACCGGATACGAGCAGTACTTC.

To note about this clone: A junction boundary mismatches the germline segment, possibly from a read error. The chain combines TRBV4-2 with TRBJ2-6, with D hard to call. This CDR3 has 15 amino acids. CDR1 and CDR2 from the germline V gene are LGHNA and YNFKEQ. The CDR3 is CASSEELSGANVLTF. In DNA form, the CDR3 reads TGTGCCAGCAGCGAAGAGCTCTCTGGGGCCAACGTCCTGACTTTC.

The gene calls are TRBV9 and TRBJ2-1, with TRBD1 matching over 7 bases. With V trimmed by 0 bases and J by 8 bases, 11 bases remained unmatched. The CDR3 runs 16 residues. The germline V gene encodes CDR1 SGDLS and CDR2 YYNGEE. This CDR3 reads CASSVGRGGRLYEQFF. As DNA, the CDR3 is TGTGCCAGCAGCGTAGGACGAGGGGGCAGACTCTATGAGCAGTTCTTC. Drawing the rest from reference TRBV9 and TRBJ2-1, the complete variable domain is DSGVTQTPKHLITATGQRVTLRCSPRSGDLSVYWYQQSLDQGLQFLIQYYNGEERAKGNILERFSAQQFPDLHSELNLSSLELGDSALYFCASSVGRGGRLYEQFFGPGTRLTVL.

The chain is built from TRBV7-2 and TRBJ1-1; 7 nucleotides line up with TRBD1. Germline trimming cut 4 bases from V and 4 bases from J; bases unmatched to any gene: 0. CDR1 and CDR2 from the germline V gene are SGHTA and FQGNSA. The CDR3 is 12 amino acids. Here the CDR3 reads CASSYRGTEAFF. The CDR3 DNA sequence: TGTGCCAGCAGCTACAGGGGCACTGAAGCTTTCTTT.